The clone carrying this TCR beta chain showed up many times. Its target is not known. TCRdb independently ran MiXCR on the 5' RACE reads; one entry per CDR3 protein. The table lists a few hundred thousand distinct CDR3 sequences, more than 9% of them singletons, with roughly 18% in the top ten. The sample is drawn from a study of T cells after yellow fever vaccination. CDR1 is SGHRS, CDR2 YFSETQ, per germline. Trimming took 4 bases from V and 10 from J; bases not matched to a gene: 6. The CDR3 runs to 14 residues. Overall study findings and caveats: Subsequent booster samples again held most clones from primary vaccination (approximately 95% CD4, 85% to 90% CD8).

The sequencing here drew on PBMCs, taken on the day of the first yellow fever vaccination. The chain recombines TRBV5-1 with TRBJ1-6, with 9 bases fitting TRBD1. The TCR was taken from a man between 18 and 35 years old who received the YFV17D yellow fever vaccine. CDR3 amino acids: CASSIDRGSSPLHF. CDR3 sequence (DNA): TGCGCCAGCAGCATAGACAGGGGGAGCTCACCCCTCCACTTT. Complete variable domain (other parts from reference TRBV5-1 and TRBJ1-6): KAGVTQTPRYLIKTRGQQVTLSCSPISGHRSVSWYQQTPGQGLQFLFEYFSETQRNKGNFPGRFSGRQFSNSRSEMNVSTLELGDSALYLCASSIDRGSSPLHFGNGTRLTVT.